This T cell receptor (beta chain) is drawn from a study of blood T cells in healthy people across ages. Study-wide points: It was held that diversity estimates obtained from one million T cells represented underestimates.

This CDR3 has 15 residues. Concerning this clonotype itself: What it binds is unknown.

Through a sample-barcoded 5' primer and a J-beta primer mix, a second PCR was run for roughly 7 to 12 cycles. A tag from a template-switch adaptor with 12 random nucleotides marked each cDNA molecule. One entry per CDR3 protein, called by TCRdb with MiXCR from the 5' RACE reads. The repertoire holds 550,000 to 650,000 distinct CDR3 sequences, with over 25% as singletons. These records were also assigned to another study, of T cells of mothers and their children. That paper notes: Some 2.7 million TCR beta reads per child versus over 9 million per mother.

Sequencing was performed on blood. This sequence joins TRBV12-3 or TRBV12-4 and TRBJ2-5; 10 nucleotides line up with TRBD2. The J call may be incorrect, as the DNA end agrees better with TRBJ2-1. The clonotype originates from a boy aged 2 to 10 in good health. CDR3 sequence: CASRAESGGAIEQFF. CDR3 DNA sequence: TGTGCCAGCAGAGCGGAAAGCGGGGGGGCGATTGAGCAGTTCTTC.